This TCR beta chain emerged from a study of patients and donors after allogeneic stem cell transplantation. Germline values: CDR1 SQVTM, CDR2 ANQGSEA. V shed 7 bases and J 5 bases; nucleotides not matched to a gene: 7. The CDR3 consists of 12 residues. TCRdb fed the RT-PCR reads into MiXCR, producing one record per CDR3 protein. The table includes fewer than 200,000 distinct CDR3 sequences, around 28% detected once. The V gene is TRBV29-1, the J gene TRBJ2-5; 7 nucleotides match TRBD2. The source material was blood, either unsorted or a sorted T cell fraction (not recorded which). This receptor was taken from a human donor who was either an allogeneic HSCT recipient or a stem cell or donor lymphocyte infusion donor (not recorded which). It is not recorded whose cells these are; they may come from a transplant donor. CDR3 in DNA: TGCAGCGCCCTCCGGGGGGACGAGACCCAGTACTTC. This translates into CSALRGDETQYF.